Listed here are 14 T cell receptor beta chains from one sample, sequenced in a study of T-cell memory formation after mild COVID-19. TCRdb re-called the 5' RACE reads through MiXCR, storing one row per CDR3 protein. This table has a few hundred thousand distinct CDR3 sequences, roughly 8.2% appearing once. Sequenced input: PBMCs or a T cell subset sorted from them (not recorded which). These receptors originate from a man younger than 35 who had mild COVID-19 (a few samples of this study predate the infection). Cell type and time point are not known.

The chain joins TRBV4-3 to TRBJ1-6; the D gene is possibly TRBD1 (6 bases). The germline gives CDR1 LGHNA, CDR2 YSLEER. The V end was cut by 2 bases, the J end by 9 bases, with 17 bases between. The CDR3 spans 16 residues. The CDR3 region is CASSQKGGGPGSPLHF. For the CDR3, the DNA is TGCGCCAGCAGCCAAAAGGGTGGGGGGCCGGGTTCACCCCTCCACTTT.

The chain employs TRBV6-2 or TRBV6-3 and TRBJ1-1; D remains ambiguous. V lost 2 bases, J lost 3 bases, and 7 bases lay in between. Germline V lookup: CDR1 MNHEY, CDR2 SVGEGT. The CDR3 is made up of 13 amino acids. CDR3 nucleotide sequence: TGTGCCAGCAGTTACAGGTGGGACACTGAAGCTTTCTTT. It specifies CASSYRWDTEAFF.

There are many counts of this clonotype. The rearrangement uses TRBV7-9 and TRBJ2-3; unclear D gene. V lost 0 bases and J 0 bases, leaving 4 bases between the germline ends. Germline-derived CDR1 and CDR2 are SEHNR and FQNEAQ (reference sequence). The CDR3 loop spans 14 amino acids. In nucleotides, the CDR3 is TGTGCCAGCAGCTTAGCCATAAGCACAGATACGCAGTATTTT. This translates into CASSLAISTDTQYF.

This clonotype was observed at least ten times. The chain employs TRBV20-1 and TRBJ1-1; D gene unclear. From germline, CDR1 is DFQATT and CDR2 SNEGSKA (reference sequence). The CDR3 covers 13 residues. Trimming shortened V by 5 bases and J by 4 bases, and 14 bases separated the two germline ends. The CDR3: CSAYVGRGTEAFF. The CDR3 nucleotides read TGCAGTGCTTACGTCGGGCGGGGCACTGAAGCTTTCTTT.

J is TRBJ1-5 and V is TRBV28; 7 nucleotides line up with TRBD1. Trimming cost V 8 bases and J 2 bases; bases outside gene matches: 3. The CDR3 consists of 13 residues. Germline V gene sequence: CDR1 MDHEN, CDR2 SYDVKM. This chain's CDR3 is CASRQGGNQPQHF. CDR3 DNA sequence: TGTGCCAGCCGACAGGGCGGCAATCAGCCCCAGCATTTT.

This clonotype has a handful of counts. The V gene is TRBV30, the J gene TRBJ1-2; 7 bases match TRBD1. Germline values: CDR1 GTSNPN, CDR2 SVGIG (reference sequence). The CDR3 runs to 18 residues. Trimming removed 7 bases from V and 0 bases from J; junction bases left unmatched: 20. The chain's CDR3 is CALGREGASKSANYGYTF. In DNA, the CDR3 is TGTGCCTTAGGCAGGGAGGGGGCCTCCAAAAGCGCTAACTATGGCTACACCTTC.

The chain joins TRBV29-1 to TRBJ2-2; no reliable D call. Trimming pared 6 bases from V and 5 bases from J, leaving 4 bases between. The CDR3 extends over 10 amino acids. Germline values: CDR1 SQVTM, CDR2 ANQGSEA. The CDR3 DNA follows: TGCAGCGTAATGACCGGGGAGCTGTTTTTT. Translating it yields CSVMTGELFF.

This clonotype was detected a few times. CDR3 nucleotides: TGTGCCAGCAGCGTCCTCGAGTCAGGAGAGTATAGCAATCAGCCCCAGCATTTT. This sequence encodes CASSVLESGEYSNQPQHF. This chain joins TRBV7-9 and TRBJ1-5; D ambiguous. Trimming cost V 5 bases and J 0 bases, with 20 bases left between them. The CDR3 totals 18 residues. Per the germline V gene, CDR1 is SEHNR and CDR2 is FQNEAQ (reference sequence).

The chain couples TRBV6-1 to TRBJ2-5, with 7 bases identical to TRBD2. CDR1 and CDR2 (germline): MNHNS, SASEGT. This CDR3 is 15 amino acids long. V lost 2 bases and J lost 3; bases outside the gene matches: 6. In nucleotides, the CDR3 is TGTGCCAGCAGTGAACAGCTAGCGGTAAAAGAGACCCAGTACTTC. Translation: CASSEQLAVKETQYF.

In its sample, this clonotype was seen a few times. V and J are TRBV27 and TRBJ2-1, with TRBD1 as a possible D gene (6 bases). The CDR3 has 14 amino acids. Trimming stripped 0 bases from V and 4 bases from J, with 7 bases between. CDR1 is MNHEY and CDR2 is SMNVEV in the germline V gene (reference sequence). The CDR3 DNA reads TGTGCCAGCAGTTTATCGACAGGATACAATGAGCAGTTCTTC. This translates into CASSLSTGYNEQFF.

The sample holds a few counts of this clonotype. This chain uses TRBV5-4 with TRBJ2-7, with a possible D match to TRBD2 (5 bases). Between the trimmed V and J ends, which lost 3 bases and 0 bases, there was a span of 10 bases. The CDR3 totals 14 residues. CDR1 is SGHNT and CDR2 is YYREEE in the germline V gene (reference sequence). DNA of the CDR3: TGTGCCAGCAGCTCTTCCACTAGCTCCTACGAGCAGTACGTC. This sequence encodes CASSSSTSSYEQYV.

The table lists this clonotype with many counts. J is TRBJ2-5 and V is TRBV7-7; D not resolved. Trimming took 5 bases from V and 5 from J, leaving 9 bases between them. CDR3 size: 12 residues. Germline V CDR1 and CDR2: SSHAT, FNYEAQ (reference sequence). CDR3 amino acids: CASSAWKETQYF. CDR3 nucleotide sequence: TGTGCCAGCAGCGCTTGGAAGGAGACCCAGTACTTC.

This clonotype was observed a handful of times. The chain has TRBV20-1 and TRBJ2-7, with 9 positions matching TRBD1. Germline CDR1 reads DFQATT; CDR2 reads SNEGSKA (reference sequence). The CDR3 has 14 amino acids. V dropped 2 bases and J dropped 7; count of bases not matched to a gene: 9. Here the CDR3 reads CSARLGQGHLEQYF. CDR3 in DNA: TGCAGTGCTAGATTGGGACAGGGCCATTTGGAGCAGTACTTC.

This chain connects TRBV7-9 to TRBJ1-5; the D gene is possibly TRBD1 (6 bases). CDR1 and CDR2 from the germline V gene are SEHNR and FQNEAQ (reference sequence). Trimming took off 4 bases at V and 7 bases at J, with 17 bases between the two ends. The CDR3 extends over 15 amino acids. The CDR3 coding sequence is TGTGCCAGCAGCTCAAATGGGAGGCAGGGGCAGCCCCAGCATTTT. It codes for CASSSNGRQGQPQHF.